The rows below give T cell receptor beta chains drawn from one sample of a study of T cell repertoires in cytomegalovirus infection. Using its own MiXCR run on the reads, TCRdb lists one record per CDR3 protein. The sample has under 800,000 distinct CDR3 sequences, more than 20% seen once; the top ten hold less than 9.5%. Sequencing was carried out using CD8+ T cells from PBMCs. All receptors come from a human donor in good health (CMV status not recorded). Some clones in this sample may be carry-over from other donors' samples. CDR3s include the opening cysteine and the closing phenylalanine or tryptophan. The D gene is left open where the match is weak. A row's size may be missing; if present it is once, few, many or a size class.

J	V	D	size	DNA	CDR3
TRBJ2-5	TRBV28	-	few	TGTGCCAGCAGTTTTGTGCAGTTATGGGCTCAAGAGACCCAGTACTTC	CASSFVQLWAQETQYF
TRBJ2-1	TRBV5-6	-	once	TGTGCCAGCAGCTTGGGGGTAGGGACCCACAATGAGCAGTTCTTC	CASSLGVGTHNEQFF
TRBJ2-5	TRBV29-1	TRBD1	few	TGCAGCGTTGCGGGACAGGGGTATTGGGAGACCCAGTACTTC	CSVAGQGYWETQYF
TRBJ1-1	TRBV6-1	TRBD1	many	TGTGCCAGCAGTTGGGACAGATTCAACACTGAAGCTTTCTTT	CASSWDRFNTEAFF
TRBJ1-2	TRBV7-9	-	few	TGTGCCAGCAGCCGACAGGACCCCTACACCTTC	CASSRQDPYTF
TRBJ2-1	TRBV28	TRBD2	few	TGTGCCAGCAGTTTAGGACTAGCGGCGTCCGATGAGCAGTTCTTC	CASSLGLAASDEQFF
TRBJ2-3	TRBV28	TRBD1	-	TGTGCCAGCAGTCCCTGGACAGGGAAGTCCACAGATACGCAGTATTTT	CASSPWTGKSTDTQYF
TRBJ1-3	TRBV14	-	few	TGTGCCAGCAGCCAAGTGGACAGCTACTCTGGAAACACCATATATTTT	CASSQVDSYSGNTIYF
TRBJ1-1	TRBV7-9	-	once	TGTGCCAGCAGCTCCGCGGGTGAACAGTTTAAAGCTTTCTTT	CASSSAGEQFKAFF
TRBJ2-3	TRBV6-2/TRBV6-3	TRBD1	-	TGTGCCAGCAGTCAAACAGCCGGGACAGGGCGCACAGATACGCAGTATTTT	CASSQTAGTGRTDTQYF
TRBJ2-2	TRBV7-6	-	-	TGTGCCAGCAGCTTAGAGGTCGTGGGGGAGCTGTTTTTT	CASSLEVVGELFF
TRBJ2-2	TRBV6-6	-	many	TGTGCCAGCTCCCTCCTTCTTATTCCGCAGGCCGGGGAGCTGTTTTTT	CASSLLLIPQAGELFF
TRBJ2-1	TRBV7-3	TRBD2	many	TGTGCCAGCGGGGGACTAGCGGGTGAGCAGTTCTTC	CASGGLAGEQFF
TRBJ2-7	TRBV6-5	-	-	TGTGCCAGCAGTTACTCGAATCCAGGTCAGGTAAACTACGAGCAGTACTTC	CASSYSNPGQVNYEQYF
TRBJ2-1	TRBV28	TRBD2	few	TGTGCCAGCAGTCTTAGACTAGCGGGGGTCAATGAGCAGTTCTTC	CASSLRLAGVNEQFF
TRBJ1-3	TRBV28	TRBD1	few	TGTGCGCCGAAGGGGGGACAGCGGATCGTATCTGGAAACACCATATATTTT	CAPKGGQRIVSGNTIYF
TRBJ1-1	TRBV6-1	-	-	TGTGCCAGCAGCTCCGACAGTTTCCTGAACACTGAAGCTTTCTTT	CASSSDSFLNTEAFF
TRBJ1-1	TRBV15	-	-	TGTGCCACCAGCAGAGATGAGGGGGGCACTGAAGCTTTCTTT	CATSRDEGGTEAFF
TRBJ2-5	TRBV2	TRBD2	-	TGTGCCAGCAGCAGTGGTCTTGGACTAGCGACTCAAGAGACCCAGTACTTC	CASSSGLGLATQETQYF
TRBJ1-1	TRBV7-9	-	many	TGTGCCAGCAGCGCCCCAGGGACGATGAACACTGAAGCTTTCTTT	CASSAPGTMNTEAFF
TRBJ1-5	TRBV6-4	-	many	TGTGCCAGCAGTGGCAGTCCCAATCAGCCCCAGCATTTT	CASSGSPNQPQHF
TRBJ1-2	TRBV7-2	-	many	TGTGCCAGCAGCTTTGGGGTGAAATATGGCTACACCTTC	CASSFGVKYGYTF
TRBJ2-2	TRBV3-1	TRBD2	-	TGTGCCAGCAGCCAAGAAGTGCGGCGGGGGAGCCAAACTTTCGGGGAGCTGTTTTTT	CASSQEVRRGSQTFGELFF
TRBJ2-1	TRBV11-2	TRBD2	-	TGTGCCAGCAGCTTGGCTAGCGGGGGCTTCTACAATGAGCAGTTCTTC	CASSLASGGFYNEQFF
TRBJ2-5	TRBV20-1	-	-	TGCAGTGCTACCGGGACACCCCAAGAGACCCAGTACTTC	CSATGTPQETQYF
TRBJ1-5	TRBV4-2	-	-	TGTGCCAGCAGCCAAGAGACAGGCCTAGCGAATCAGCCCCAGCATTTT	CASSQETGLANQPQHF
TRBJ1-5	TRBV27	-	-	TGTGCCAGCAGTGCCTCGGGGCAGCCCCAGCATTTT	CASSASGQPQHF
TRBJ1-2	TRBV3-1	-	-	TGTGCCAGCAGCCTCCCCTTCGGGGGGGGGGCCTCCAACTATGGCTACACCTTC	CASSLPFGGGASNYGYTF
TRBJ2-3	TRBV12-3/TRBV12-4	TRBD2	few	TGTGCCAGCAGGCCCCCTCTGAGCGGGGGTAGCACAGATACGCAGTATTTT	CASRPPLSGGSTDTQYF
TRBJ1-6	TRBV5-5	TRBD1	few	TGTGCCAGCAGCATCCAGGACAGGGGTTATAATTCACCCCTCCACTTT	CASSIQDRGYNSPLHF
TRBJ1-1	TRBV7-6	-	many	TGTGCCAGCAGCTTAGTCGAGGCAGGGCAAGGCACTGAAGCTTTCTTT	CASSLVEAGQGTEAFF
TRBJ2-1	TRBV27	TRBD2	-	TGTGCCAGCAGTTCTCTAGCGGGGGCCAATGAGCAGTTCTTC	CASSSLAGANEQFF
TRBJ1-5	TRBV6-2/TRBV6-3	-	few	TGTGCCAGCAGCCCGGACAGTCTTGGACAGCCCCAGCATTTT	CASSPDSLGQPQHF
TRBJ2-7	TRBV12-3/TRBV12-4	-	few	TGTGCCAGCAGTTTCCACGTCCCCTACGAGCAGTACTTC	CASSFHVPYEQYF
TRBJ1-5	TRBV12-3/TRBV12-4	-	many	TGTGCCAGCAGCCTCTCATCTGGAAGTAGCAATCAGCCCCAGCATTTT	CASSLSSGSSNQPQHF
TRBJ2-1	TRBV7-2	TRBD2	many	TGTGCCAGCAGCCAAGCGGCTAGCGGGTACAATGAGCAGTTCTTC	CASSQAASGYNEQFF
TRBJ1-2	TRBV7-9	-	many	TGTGCCAGCAGCTTGACGGGGGAATTCTATGGCTACACCTTC	CASSLTGEFYGYTF
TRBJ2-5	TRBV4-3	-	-	TGCGCCAGCAGCCAAGTCCACCTGGAGACCCAGTACTTC	CASSQVHLETQYF
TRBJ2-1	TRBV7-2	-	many	TGTGCCAGTCGTCCGGGAATCAGCTCCTACAATGAGCAGTTCTTC	CASRPGISSYNEQFF
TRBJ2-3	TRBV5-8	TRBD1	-	TGTGCCAGCAGCTTTGCCGGGACAGGGGTTCCAGATACGCAGTATTTT	CASSFAGTGVPDTQYF
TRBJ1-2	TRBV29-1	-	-	TGCAGCGTTGAATTGGCGGGGCCCCACTATGGCTACACCTTC	CSVELAGPHYGYTF
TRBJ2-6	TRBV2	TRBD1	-	TGTGCCAGCAGTTGGGACAGGGGGCGATCTGGGGCCAACGTCCTGACTTTC	CASSWDRGRSGANVLTF
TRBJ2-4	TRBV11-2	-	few	TGTGCCAGCAGCCTAGAAAGGGGTTTAGCCAAAAACATTCAGTACTTC	CASSLERGLAKNIQYF
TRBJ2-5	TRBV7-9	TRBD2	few	TGTGCCAGCAGCCTCGGGACTAGCGGGGAAGAGACCCAGTACTTC	CASSLGTSGEETQYF
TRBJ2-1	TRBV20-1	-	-	TGCAGTGCTATCCCAGGGGGGGAGCAGTTCTTC	CSAIPGGEQFF
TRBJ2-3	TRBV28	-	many	TGTGCCAGCAGTTTGGTCGGGGGGCTTCGGACAGATACGCAGTATTTT	CASSLVGGLRTDTQYF
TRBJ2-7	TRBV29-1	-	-	TGCAGCGTTGCAGCAGGGTTAAGCTACGAGCAGTACTTC	CSVAAGLSYEQYF